This entry lists 15 T cell receptor beta chains sequenced from one sample in a study of T cell responses to AZD1222 COVID-19 vaccine. Sequencing used immunoSEQ multiplex PCR; TCRdb keeps in-frame clones, though not all of them. Seen here are roughly 140,000 clones, 94% observed once, and the top ten hold around 1.3%. Sequencing used peripheral blood, obtained on day 0 of AZD1222 vaccination. These TCRs come from an adult in good health.

The chain's CDR3 is CASSVAVNTEAFF. CDR3 in DNA: TGTGCCAGCAGCGTAGCTGTGAACACTGAAGCTTTCTTT. The chain employs TRBV9 and TRBJ1-1, with D unclear. The CDR3 totals 13 residues. CDR1 and CDR2 (germline): SGDLS, YYNGEE. With 0 bases removed from V and 0 bases from J, the gap between germline ends came to 3 bases.

The chain has TRBV6-2 or TRBV6-3 and TRBJ1-5; D unresolved. Deletions cut 4 bases from V and 7 bases from J, with 8 bases between. The germline V gene has CDR1 MNHEY and CDR2 SVGEGT. There are 12 residues in the CDR3. CDR3 bases: TGTGCCAGCAGTTTGAGGAGACAGCCCCAGCATTTT. Protein product: CASSLRRQPQHF.

The rearrangement joins TRBV7-9 to TRBJ2-7; D gene uncertain. The ends were cut back, 1 base at V and 6 bases at J, with 10 bases in the middle. The CDR3 is made up of 13 amino acids. The germline V gene has CDR1 SEHNR and CDR2 FQNEAQ (reference sequence). The CDR3 sequence is CASSLEGWAEQYV. The CDR3 DNA reads as TGTGCCAGCAGCTTAGAAGGGTGGGCCGAGCAGTACGTC.

V is TRBV15 and J is TRBJ2-2; the D is unclear. Trimming stripped 1 base from V and 8 bases from J, with 11 bases between. The CDR3 has 14 amino acids. Germline V gene sequence: CDR1 LNHNV, CDR2 YYDKDF (reference sequence). CDR3 in amino acids: CATSRVRSTGELFF. DNA for the CDR3: TGTGCCACCAGCAGAGTTCGAAGTACTGGGGAGCTGTTTTTT.

This clone was picked up a small number of times. The chain combines TRBV19 with TRBJ1-3, with 7 nucleotides matching TRBD1. This CDR3 contains 15 residues. The V and J ends lost 4 bases and 4 bases, in that order; junction bases with no gene match: 7. Germline V gene data show CDR1 as LNHDA and CDR2 as SQIVND (reference sequence). This CDR3 is CASSTEQGFGNTIYF. CDR3 sequence (DNA): TGTGCCAGTAGTACCGAACAGGGGTTCGGAAACACCATATATTTT. The full variable domain, in which reference TRBV19 and TRBJ1-3 provide the parts outside the CDR3, is DGGITQSPKYLFRKEGQNVTLSCEQNLNHDAMYWYRQDPGQGLRLIYYSQIVNDFQKGDIAEGYSVSREKKESFPLTVTSAQKNPTAFYLCASSTEQGFGNTIYFGEGSWLTVV.

The rearrangement joins TRBV4-2 to TRBJ2-5; no reliable D call. Germline V lookup: CDR1 LGHNA, CDR2 YNFKEQ. There are 15 residues in the CDR3. Trimming removed 0 bases from V and 5 bases from J, with 13 bases in between. CDR3 region: CASSQDRPVSETQYF. In DNA, the CDR3 is TGTGCCAGCAGCCAAGATAGGCCGGTATCGGAGACCCAGTACTTC.

The rearrangement links TRBV13 to TRBJ2-5, with unresolved D. V gave up 0 bases and J gave up 5 bases, with 10 bases separating them. The CDR3 sequence is 14 residues long. Per germline, CDR1 PRHDT and CDR2 FYEKMQ (reference sequence). The CDR3 region is CASSLGVAVETQYF. DNA for the CDR3: TGTGCCAGCAGCTTAGGGGTGGCAGTGGAGACCCAGTACTTC. Based on the CDR3 plus reference TRBV13 and TRBJ2-5, the full variable domain is AAGVIQSPRHLIKEKRETATLKCYPIPRHDTVYWYQQGPGQDPQFLISFYEKMQSDKGSIPDRFSAQQFSDYHSELNMSSLELGDSALYFCASSLGVAVETQYFGPGTRLLVL.

The chain employs TRBV11-3 and TRBJ2-1; D unresolved. Germline V lookup: CDR1 SGHNT, CDR2 YENEEA. This CDR3 is 13 amino acids long. The V gene lost 5 bases and the J gene lost 6 bases, with 11 bases spanning the gap. The CDR3 is CASSLGSPNEQFF. The CDR3 DNA reads as TGTGCCAGCAGCCTCGGATCTCCCAATGAGCAGTTCTTC.

The chain has TRBV9 and TRBJ2-7; the match to TRBD2 covers 12 bases. The V segment lost 0 bases and the J segment 2 bases; nucleotides outside the gene matches: 3. Germline CDR1 reads SGDLS; CDR2 reads YYNGEE. The CDR3 is 16 residues long. The CDR3 reads CASSVETSGGTYEQYV. The DNA of the CDR3 is TGTGCCAGCAGCGTAGAAACTAGCGGGGGGACCTACGAGCAGTACGTC.

This clone was detected a few times. V usage is TRBV21-1 and J usage is TRBJ1-5; the table calls TRBD1, which could not be checked here. TRBV21-1 is marked as a pseudogene. The CDR3 has 18 amino acids. CDR3 residues: CASSVGTACLHSNQPQHF. The CDR3 region has the DNA TGTGCCAGCAGCGTGGGGACAGCTTGTTTACATAGCAATCAGCCCCAGCATTTT.

This chain uses TRBV5-5 with TRBJ2-6; D tentatively fits TRBD1 or TRBD2 (5 bases each). Per germline, CDR1 SGHKS and CDR2 YYEKEE (reference sequence). The CDR3 spans 19 residues. V shed 0 bases and J shed 2 bases, with 18 bases lying between them. DNA for the CDR3: TGTGCCAGCAGCTTGGTTTGGGACGGGAACTTCCCTGGGGCCAACGTCCTGACTTTC. Its protein is CASSLVWDGNFPGANVLTF.

V usage is TRBV5-5 and J usage is TRBJ1-5; D is unresolved. The V gene lost 1 base and the J gene lost 9 bases, with 14 bases spanning the gap. The germline V gene has CDR1 SGHKS and CDR2 YYEKEE (reference sequence). The CDR3 runs 14 residues. DNA of the CDR3: TGTGCCAGCAGCTTGTTAGGGTCTGCGGGGCCCCAGCATTTT. Its protein is CASSLLGSAGPQHF.

CDR3 in DNA: TGTGCCAGTAGTATGGGTTCGATGACACCCCTCCACTTT. This encodes CASSMGSMTPLHF. The chain has TRBV19 and TRBJ1-6, with D unresolved. Trimming stripped 3 bases from V and 11 bases from J, with 11 bases between. The CDR3 runs 13 residues. Germline V CDR1 and CDR2: LNHDA, SQIVND (reference sequence).

The chain uses TRBV28 and TRBJ2-1; D might be TRBD1 or TRBD2, each matching 6 bases. Germline CDR1 is MDHEN and CDR2 is SYDVKM. V lost 6 bases and J lost 7, with 16 bases in between. This CDR3 spans 14 amino acids. The chain's CDR3 is CASRAPGALNEQFF. CDR3 coding DNA: TGTGCCAGCAGGGCGCCGGGGGCCTTAAATGAGCAGTTCTTC. The variable domain in full, with the rest retrieved from reference TRBV28 and TRBJ2-1, is DVKVTQSSRYLVKRTGEKVFLECVQDMDHENMFWYRQDPGLGLRLIYFSYDVKMKEKGDIPEGYSVSREKKERFSLILESASTNQTSMYLCASRAPGALNEQFFGPGTRLTVL.

The chain carries TRBV5-8 and TRBJ1-1, with TRBD1 matching 7 bases. The trim removed 1 base at V and 2 bases at J, leaving 8 bases unmatched. CDR3 size: 16 residues. Germline V gives CDR1 SGHTS, CDR2 YDEGEE. In DNA form, the CDR3 reads TGTGCCAGCAGCTTGTACGCGACAGGGCCTAACACTGAAGCTTTCTTT. It yields the protein CASSLYATGPNTEAFF. Drawing the rest from reference TRBV5-8 and TRBJ1-1, the complete variable domain is EAGVTQSPTHLIKTRGQQATLRCSPISGHTSVYWYQQALGLGLQFLLWYDEGEERNRGNFPPRFSGRQFPNYSSELNVNALELEDSALYLCASSLYATGPNTEAFFGQGTRLTVV.